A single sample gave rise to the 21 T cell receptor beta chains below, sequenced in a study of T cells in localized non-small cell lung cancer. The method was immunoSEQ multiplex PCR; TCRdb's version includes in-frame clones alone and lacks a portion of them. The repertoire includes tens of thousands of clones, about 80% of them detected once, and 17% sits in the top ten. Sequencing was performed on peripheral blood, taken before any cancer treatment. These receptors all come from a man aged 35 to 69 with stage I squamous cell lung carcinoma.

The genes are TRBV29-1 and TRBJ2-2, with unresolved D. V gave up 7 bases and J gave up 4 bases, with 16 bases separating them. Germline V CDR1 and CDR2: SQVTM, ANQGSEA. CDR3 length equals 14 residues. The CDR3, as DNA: TGCAGCGCCCGGAGTGGGATGGGCACCGGGGAGCTGTTTTTT. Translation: CSARSGMGTGELFF.

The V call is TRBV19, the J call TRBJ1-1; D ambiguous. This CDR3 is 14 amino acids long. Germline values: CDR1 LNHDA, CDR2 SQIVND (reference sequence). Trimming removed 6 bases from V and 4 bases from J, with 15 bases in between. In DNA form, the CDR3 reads TGTGCCAGTAGGCCGGGCCCTGCACTCACTGAAGCTTTCTTT. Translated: CASRPGPALTEAFF. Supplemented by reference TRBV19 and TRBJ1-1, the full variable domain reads DGGITQSPKYLFRKEGQNVTLSCEQNLNHDAMYWYRQDPGQGLRLIYYSQIVNDFQKGDIAEGYSVSREKKESFPLTVTSAQKNPTAFYLCASRPGPALTEAFFGQGTRLTVV.

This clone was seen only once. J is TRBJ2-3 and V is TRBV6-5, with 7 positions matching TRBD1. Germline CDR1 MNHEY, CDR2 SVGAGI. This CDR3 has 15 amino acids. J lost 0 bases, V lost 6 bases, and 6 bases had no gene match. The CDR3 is CASSRQGESTDTQYF. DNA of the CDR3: TGTGCCAGCAGCAGACAGGGTGAGAGCACAGATACGCAGTATTTT.

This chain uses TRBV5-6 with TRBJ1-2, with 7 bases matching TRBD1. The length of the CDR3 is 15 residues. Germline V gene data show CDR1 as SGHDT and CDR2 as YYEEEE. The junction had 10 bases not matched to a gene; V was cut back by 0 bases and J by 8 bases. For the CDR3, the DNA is TGTGCCAGCAGCTTGGCAGGGGGTGGGAGCCCCGGCTACACCTTC. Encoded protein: CASSLAGGGSPGYTF.

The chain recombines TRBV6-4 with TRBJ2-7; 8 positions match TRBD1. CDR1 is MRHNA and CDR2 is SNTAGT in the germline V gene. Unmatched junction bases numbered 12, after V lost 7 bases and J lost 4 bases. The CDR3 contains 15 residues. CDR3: CASKANPGGPYEQYF. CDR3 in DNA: TGTGCCAGCAAGGCCAATCCAGGGGGCCCTTACGAGCAGTACTTC.

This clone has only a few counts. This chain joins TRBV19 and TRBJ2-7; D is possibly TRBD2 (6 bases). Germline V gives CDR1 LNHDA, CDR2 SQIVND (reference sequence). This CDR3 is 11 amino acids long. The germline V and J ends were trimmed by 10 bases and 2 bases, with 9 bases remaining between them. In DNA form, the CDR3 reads TGTGCCACCGGGACTGCCTACGAGCAGTACTTC. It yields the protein CATGTAYEQYF.

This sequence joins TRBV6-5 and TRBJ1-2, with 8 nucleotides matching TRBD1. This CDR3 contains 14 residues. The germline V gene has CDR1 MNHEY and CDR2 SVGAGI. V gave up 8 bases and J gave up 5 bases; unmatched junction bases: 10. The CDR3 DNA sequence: TGTGCCAGCCTTAGCCCGGGACAGGCATATGGCTACACCTTC. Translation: CASLSPGQAYGYTF.

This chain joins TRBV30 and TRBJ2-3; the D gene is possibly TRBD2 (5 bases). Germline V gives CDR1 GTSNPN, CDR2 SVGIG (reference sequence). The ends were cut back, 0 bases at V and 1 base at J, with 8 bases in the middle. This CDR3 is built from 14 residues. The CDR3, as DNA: TGTGCCTGGAGTGTAATGCGGGGCACAGATACGCAGTATTTT. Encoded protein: CAWSVMRGTDTQYF. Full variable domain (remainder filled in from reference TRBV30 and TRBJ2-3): SQTIHQWPATLVQPVGSPLSLECTVEGTSNPNLYWYRQAAGRGLQLLFYSVGIGQISSEVPQNLSASRPQDRQFILSSKKLLLSDSGFYLCAWSVMRGTDTQYFGPGTRLTVL.

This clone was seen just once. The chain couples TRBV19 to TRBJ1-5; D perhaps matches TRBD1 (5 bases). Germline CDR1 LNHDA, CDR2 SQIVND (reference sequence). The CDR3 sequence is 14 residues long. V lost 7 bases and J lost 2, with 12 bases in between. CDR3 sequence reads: CASISRGGNQPQHF. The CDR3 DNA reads TGTGCCAGTATTTCGAGGGGTGGCAATCAGCCCCAGCATTTT.

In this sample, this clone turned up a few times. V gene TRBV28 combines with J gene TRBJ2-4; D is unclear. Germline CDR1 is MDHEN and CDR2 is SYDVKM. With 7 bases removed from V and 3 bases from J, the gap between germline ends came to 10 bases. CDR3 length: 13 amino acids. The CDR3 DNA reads TGTGCCAGCAAAAATTTTGGCAAAAACATTCAGTACTTC. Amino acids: CASKNFGKNIQYF.

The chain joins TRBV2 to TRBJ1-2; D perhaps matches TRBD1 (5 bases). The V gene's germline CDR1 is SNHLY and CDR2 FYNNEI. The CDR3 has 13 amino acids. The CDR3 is CASSRGRAYGYTF. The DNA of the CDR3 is TGTGCGAGCTCGAGGGGTAGGGCCTATGGCTACACCTTC. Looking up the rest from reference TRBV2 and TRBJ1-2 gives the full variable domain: EPEVTQTPSHQVTQMGQEVILRCVPISNHLYFYWYRQILGQKVEFLVSFYNNEISEKSEIFDDQFSVERPDGSNFTLKIRSTKLEDSAMYFCASSRGRAYGYTFGSGTRLTVV.

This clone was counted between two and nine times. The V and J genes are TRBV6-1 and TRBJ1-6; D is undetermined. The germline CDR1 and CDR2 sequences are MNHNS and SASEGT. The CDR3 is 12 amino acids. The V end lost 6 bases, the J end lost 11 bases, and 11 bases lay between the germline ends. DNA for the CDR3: TGTGCCAGCAGCGGAAACTTAGCACCCCTCCACTTT. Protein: CASSGNLAPLHF.

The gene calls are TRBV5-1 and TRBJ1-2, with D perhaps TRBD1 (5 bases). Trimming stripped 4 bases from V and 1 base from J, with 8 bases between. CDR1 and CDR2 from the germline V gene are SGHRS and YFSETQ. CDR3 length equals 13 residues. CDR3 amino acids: CASSLTVNYGYTF. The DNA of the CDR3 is TGCGCCAGCAGCCTGACAGTTAACTATGGCTACACCTTC.

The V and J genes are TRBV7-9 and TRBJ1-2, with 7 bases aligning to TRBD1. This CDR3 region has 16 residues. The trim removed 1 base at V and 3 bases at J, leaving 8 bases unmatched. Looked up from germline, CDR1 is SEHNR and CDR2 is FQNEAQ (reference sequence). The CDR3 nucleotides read TGTGCCAGCAGCTTAGAGGGCGGCAGGGGGGACTATGGCTACACCTTC. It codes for CASSLEGGRGDYGYTF.

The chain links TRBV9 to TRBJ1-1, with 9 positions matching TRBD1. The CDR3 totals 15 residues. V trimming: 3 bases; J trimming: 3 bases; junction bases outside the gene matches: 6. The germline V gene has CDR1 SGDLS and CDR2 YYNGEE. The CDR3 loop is CASSEQGAIDTEAFF. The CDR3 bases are TGTGCCAGCAGCGAACAGGGGGCGATCGACACTGAAGCTTTCTTT.

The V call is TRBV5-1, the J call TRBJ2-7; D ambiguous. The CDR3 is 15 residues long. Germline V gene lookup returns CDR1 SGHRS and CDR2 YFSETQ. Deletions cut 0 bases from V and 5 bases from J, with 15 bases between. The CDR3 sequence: CASSLVGVVRDEQYF. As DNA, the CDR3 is TGCGCCAGCAGCTTGGTAGGAGTTGTCCGCGACGAGCAGTACTTC.

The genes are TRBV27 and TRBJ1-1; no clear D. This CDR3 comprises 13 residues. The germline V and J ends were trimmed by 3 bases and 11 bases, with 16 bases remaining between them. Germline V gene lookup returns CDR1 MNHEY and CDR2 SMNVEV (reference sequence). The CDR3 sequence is CASSFGSASEAFF. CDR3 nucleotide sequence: TGTGCCAGCAGTTTCGGTAGTGCCTCAGAGGCTTTCTTT.

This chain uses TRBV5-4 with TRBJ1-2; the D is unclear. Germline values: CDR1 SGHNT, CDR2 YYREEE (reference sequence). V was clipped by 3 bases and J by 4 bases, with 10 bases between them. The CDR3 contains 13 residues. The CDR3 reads CASSYTATYGYTF. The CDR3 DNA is TGTGCCAGCAGCTACACAGCTACCTATGGCTACACCTTC.

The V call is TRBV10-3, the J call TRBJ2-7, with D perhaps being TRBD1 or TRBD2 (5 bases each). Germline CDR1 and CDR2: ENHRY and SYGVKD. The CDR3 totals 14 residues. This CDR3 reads CAISDRGPPGISAV. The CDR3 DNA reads TGTGCCATCAGTGATAGGGGCCCGCCGGGAATATCGGCCGTC.

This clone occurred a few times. CDR3 nucleotides: TGTGCCAGCTCACCAGGGGTAGAAGGCTACACCTTC. Its protein product is CASSPGVEGYTF. The genes are TRBV18 and TRBJ1-2; unclear D gene. Germline V gives CDR1 KGHSH, CDR2 LQKENI. The germline V and J ends were trimmed by 2 bases and 8 bases, with 9 bases remaining between them. This CDR3 has 12 residues. Full variable domain (outside the CDR3, taken from reference TRBV18 and TRBJ1-2): NAGVMQNPRHLVRRRGQEARLRCSPMKGHSHVYWYRQLPEEGLKFMVYLQKENIIDESGMPKERFSAEFPKEGPSILRIQQVVRGDSAAYFCASSPGVEGYTFGSGTRLTVV.

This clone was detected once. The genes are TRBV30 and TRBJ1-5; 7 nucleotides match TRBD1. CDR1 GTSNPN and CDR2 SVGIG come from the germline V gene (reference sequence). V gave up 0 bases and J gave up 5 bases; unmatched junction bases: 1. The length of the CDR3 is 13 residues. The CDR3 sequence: CAWSVQGYQPQHF. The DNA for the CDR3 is TGTGCCTGGAGTGTACAGGGGTATCAGCCCCAGCATTTT.